What follows are 14 T cell receptor beta chains derived from one specimen sequenced in a study of T cell responses to AZD1222 COVID-19 vaccine. Assay used: immunoSEQ multiplex PCR; TCRdb lists only in-frame clones, some missing. The sample holds over 100,000 clones; around 87% are singletons and the top ten take around 4.8%. The specimen comprised peripheral blood, sampled on day 0 of AZD1222 vaccination. The receptors here all came from an adult in good health.

The V call is TRBV5-4, the J call TRBJ1-2, with D uncertain. V lost 3 bases, J lost 0 bases, and 9 bases lay in between. The germline CDR1 and CDR2 sequences are SGHNT and YYREEE (reference sequence). The CDR3 consists of 14 residues. This chain's CDR3 is CASSSGNSNYGYTF. The CDR3 region has the DNA TGTGCCAGCAGCTCGGGGAACTCTAACTATGGCTACACCTTC.

J is TRBJ2-5 and V is TRBV7-2; 7 bases are a match to TRBD1. In germline, CDR1 is SGHTA, CDR2 FQGNSA. Trimming took 4 bases from V and 4 from J; bases not matched to a gene: 9. The CDR3 is made up of 15 amino acids. The CDR3 DNA follows: TGTGCCAGCAGCTCTCGGGGACAGACTCTAGAGACCCAGTACTTC. Translated, it gives CASSSRGQTLETQYF.

V and J are TRBV5-4 and TRBJ2-4, with TRBD1 identical over 10 bases. The J segment lost 10 bases and the V segment lost 3 bases, leaving 16 bases of the junction unmatched. This CDR3 region has 17 residues. CDR1 and CDR2 (germline): SGHNT, YYREEE (reference sequence). The CDR3 is CASSSGPGTGEPDIQYF. CDR3 coding DNA: TGTGCCAGCAGCTCCGGCCCCGGGACAGGGGAGCCGGATATTCAGTACTTC.

The V call is TRBV7-2, the J call TRBJ1-1, with 11 bases that match TRBD1. CDR3 length: 15 amino acids. J gave up 7 bases and V 6 bases, and 10 bases lay outside the gene matches. Germline values: CDR1 SGHTA, CDR2 FQGNSA. The CDR3 spells CASRDRTGGAREAFF. In DNA form, the CDR3 reads TGTGCCAGCAGGGACCGGACAGGGGGCGCCCGTGAAGCTTTCTTT. Full variable domain (missing parts from reference TRBV7-2 and TRBJ1-1): GAGVSQSPSNKVTEKGKDVELRCDPISGHTALYWYRQSLGQGLEFLIYFQGNSAPDKSGLPSDRFSAERTGGSVSTLTIQRTQQEDSAVYLCASRDRTGGAREAFFGQGTRLTVV.

In its sample, this clone was seen once. This rearrangement joins TRBV11-2 to TRBJ1-1, with TRBD1 matching 8 bases. V was clipped by 1 base and J by 11 bases; unmatched bases: 12. This CDR3 comprises 15 residues. Germline-derived CDR1 and CDR2 are SGHAT and FQNNGV. The CDR3 bases are TGTGCCAGCAGCTTAGTCGACAGGGGCCACCTCGGGGCTTTCTTT. This translates into CASSLVDRGHLGAFF.

The sample holds a few counts of this clone. The CDR3 DNA reads TGCAGCGTCCTAGCGGGATCCGCCTACAATGAGCAGTTCTTC. Its protein is CSVLAGSAYNEQFF. J is TRBJ2-1 and V is TRBV29-1, with 9 positions matching TRBD2. The CDR3 contains 14 residues. The trim removed 6 bases at V and 2 bases at J, leaving 5 bases unmatched. Per the germline V gene, CDR1 is SQVTM and CDR2 is ANQGSEA.

The V and J genes are TRBV27 and TRBJ1-2; D might be TRBD1 (6 bases). Germline V gives CDR1 MNHEY, CDR2 SMNVEV (reference sequence). The V and J ends lost 9 bases and 0 bases respectively, with 14 bases between them. The CDR3 runs to 14 residues. CDR3: CASWDTSSNYGYTF. CDR3 nucleotide sequence: TGTGCCAGTTGGGACACTTCTTCTAACTATGGCTACACCTTC.

This rearrangement joins TRBV6-6 to TRBJ1-2, with TRBD1 matching 9 bases. J was trimmed by 3 bases and V by 5 bases; bases with no gene match: 19. The CDR3 sequence is 19 residues long. Germline CDR1 MNHNY, CDR2 SVGAGI (reference sequence). CDR3 bases: TGTGCCAGCAGTCGGCGGATCACCGCCCCCGGGACAGGGTACTATGGCTACACCTTC. Its translation: CASSRRITAPGTGYYGYTF.

V and J are TRBV5-1 and TRBJ1-1, with 10 bases that match TRBD1. The V gene's germline CDR1 is SGHRS and CDR2 YFSETQ. The CDR3 spans 18 residues. Trimming removed 0 bases from V and 4 bases from J; junction bases left unmatched: 12. Written as DNA, the CDR3 is TGCGCCAGCAGCTTGGGGGGACAGGGGATGGCATTTACCACTGAAGCTTTCTTT. Protein sequence: CASSLGGQGMAFTTEAFF.

The chain couples TRBV15 to TRBJ2-2; no reliable D call. The CDR3 extends over 13 amino acids. Trimming shortened V by 0 bases and J by 6 bases, and 5 bases separated the two germline ends. Per germline, CDR1 LNHNV and CDR2 YYDKDF (reference sequence). Here the CDR3 reads CATSRDLSGELFF. The DNA of the CDR3 is TGTGCCACCAGCAGAGATTTGTCCGGGGAGCTGTTTTTT.

J is TRBJ2-7 and V is TRBV16, with no clear D. CDR1 KGHSY and CDR2 FQNENV come from the germline V gene. This CDR3 comprises 15 residues. V lost 4 bases and J lost 5, with 18 bases in between. The CDR3: CASSLRANRGHEQYF. The CDR3 DNA reads as TGTGCCAGCAGCCTCCGGGCCAACAGAGGCCACGAGCAGTACTTC.

V and J are TRBV6-2 or TRBV6-3 and TRBJ1-5, with D possibly being TRBD1 (6 bases). Trimming cost V 0 bases and J 7 bases, with 13 bases left between them. The V gene's germline CDR1 is MNHEY and CDR2 SVGEGT. CDR3 length: 15 amino acids. CDR3 in DNA: TGTGCCAGCAGTTACTCGGGGGCAGGGACCCAGCCCCAGCATTTT. Translation gives CASSYSGAGTQPQHF.

This chain uses TRBV7-6 with TRBJ1-3; D is uncertain. Germline V gene lookup returns CDR1 SGHVS and CDR2 FNYEAQ. Trimming took 4 bases from V and 4 from J, leaving 8 bases between them. The CDR3 length is 13 residues. The CDR3 DNA reads TGTGCCAGCAGCTCGTCTCCCGGAAACACCATATATTTT. Protein sequence: CASSSSPGNTIYF.

This clone has just one count. V usage is TRBV11-2 and J usage is TRBJ1-1; D may be TRBD1 (5 bases). The V gene's germline CDR1 is SGHAT and CDR2 FQNNGV. V lost 3 bases and J 9 bases, leaving 14 bases between the germline ends. This CDR3 contains 13 residues. The CDR3 is CASSLGRGEQAFF. CDR3 DNA sequence: TGTGCCAGCAGCTTGGGGAGAGGGGAACAAGCTTTCTTT.